This T cell receptor beta chain was retrieved from a study of cytomegalovirus exposure and HLA in healthy donors. At the level of the study: HLA-typed donors were the source of about 90 million unique TCRs held in an early data release.

CDR1 and CDR2 from the germline V gene are SGHDT and YYEEEE. The CDR3 length is 13 residues. V gave up 5 bases and J gave up 4 bases; unmatched junction bases: 3. Study findings and constraints: Altogether, 160 or so TCR beta chains were recorded as cytomegalovirus-associated. The later analysis indicated that the majority of CMV-associated TCR beta chains appeared HLA-restricted.

With regard to this clone: As yet, its antigen is unknown.

In the PCR, 60 Vbeta and 13 Jbeta primers were used. Only in-frame clones appear in the TCRdb table, and some are missing; sequencing was by immunoSEQ multiplex PCR. The data hold 100,000 to 120,000 clones, with 76% observed a single time. Material for sequencing was PBMCs. The sequence came from a man in his forties in good health and CMV-seropositive. The chain uses TRBV5-6 and TRBJ1-2; TRBD1 matches 9 bases. CDR3 bases: TGTGCCAGCAGGCTGACAGGGGGCTATGGCTACACCTTC. It specifies CASRLTGGYGYTF.